These 21 T cell receptor beta chains were all obtained from the same sample, sequenced in a study of cytomegalovirus exposure and HLA in healthy donors. A multiplex PCR was run with 60 Vbeta primers and 13 Jbeta primers. Only in-frame clones appear in the TCRdb table, and some are missing; sequencing was by immunoSEQ multiplex PCR. Here the sample spans 150,000 to 200,000 clones, 70% to 75% being singletons. The sample taken for sequencing was PBMCs. The receptors were gathered from a man younger than 30 in good health and CMV-seropositive.

This rearrangement joins TRBV11-1 to TRBJ1-2; 7 positions match TRBD1. The CDR3 has 17 amino acids. Germline CDR1 is SGHAT and CDR2 is FQDESV (reference sequence). The trim removed 4 bases at V and 4 bases at J, leaving 15 bases unmatched. The DNA of the CDR3 is TGTGCCAGCAGCTCTCTAGATCTTCGACAGGGTGGCTATGGCTACACCTTC. It is translated as CASSSLDLRQGGYGYTF.

The rearrangement joins TRBV7-2 to TRBJ1-1; D is perhaps TRBD1 (6 bases). Trimming removed 5 bases from V and 11 bases from J, with 27 bases in between. CDR3 length: 16 residues. Looked up from germline, CDR1 is SGHTA and CDR2 is FQGNSA. The CDR3 coding sequence is TGTGCCAGCAGCCCCAGGACAGTAGGGGCTGGAGGTGGGGCTTTCTTT. This codes for CASSPRTVGAGGGAFF.

The chain combines TRBV7-2 with TRBJ1-5; tentatively, D is TRBD1 (5 bases). The CDR3 contains 14 residues. Germline CDR1 and CDR2: SGHTA and FQGNSA. V lost 4 bases and J 9 bases, leaving 16 bases between the germline ends. CDR3 coding DNA: TGTGCCAGCAGCTCAGGACGGGAGAGGGGGCCCCAGCATTTT. Protein sequence: CASSSGRERGPQHF.

This clone has more than one count but fewer than ten. The rearrangement links TRBV6-6 to TRBJ2-1; no clear D. This CDR3 spans 13 amino acids. V gave up 4 bases and J gave up 7 bases, with 11 bases separating them. Germline CDR1 MNHNY, CDR2 SVGAGI (reference sequence). The CDR3 DNA reads TGTGCCAGCAGTTTACAAGTCCTTAATGAGCAGTTCTTC. Amino acid sequence: CASSLQVLNEQFF.

This chain uses TRBV2 with TRBJ1-2; 9 bases align to TRBD1. With V trimmed by 6 bases and J by 4 bases, 6 bases remained unmatched. Looked up from germline, CDR1 is SNHLY and CDR2 is FYNNEI. The CDR3 is made up of 14 amino acids. The CDR3 sequence: CASSVDRGIYGYTF. CDR3 coding DNA: TGTGCCAGCAGCGTGGACAGGGGAATCTATGGCTACACCTTC.

The chain links TRBV5-1 to TRBJ1-1; D might be TRBD1 (6 bases). The germline CDR1 and CDR2 sequences are SGHRS and YFSETQ. The CDR3 sequence is 14 residues long. The V end was cut by 7 bases, the J end by 0 bases, with 13 bases between. CDR3 region: CASLSGEMNTEAFF. The CDR3 DNA follows: TGCGCCAGCCTATCAGGGGAAATGAACACTGAAGCTTTCTTT.

This clone showed up just a few times. The gene calls are TRBV9 and TRBJ2-1; D remains unclear. Trimming removed 0 bases at V and 4 bases at J, with 14 bases between. This CDR3 comprises 16 residues. The germline CDR1 and CDR2 sequences are SGDLS and YYNGEE. CDR3 DNA sequence: TGTGCCAGCAGCGTAGGTGGCGGCGCCCTTTACAATGAGCAGTTCTTC. This sequence encodes CASSVGGGALYNEQFF. Full variable domain (outside the CDR3, taken from reference TRBV9 and TRBJ2-1): DSGVTQTPKHLITATGQRVTLRCSPRSGDLSVYWYQQSLDQGLQFLIQYYNGEERAKGNILERFSAQQFPDLHSELNLSSLELGDSALYFCASSVGGGALYNEQFFGPGTRLTVL.

This chain links TRBV11-2 with TRBJ2-1; 7 bases line up with TRBD2. Per germline, CDR1 SGHAT and CDR2 FQNNGV. CDR3 length: 17 amino acids. The junction had 6 bases not matched to a gene; V was cut back by 1 base and J by 0 bases. CDR3 in amino acids: CASSLVRTGGSYNEQFF. In DNA form, the CDR3 reads TGTGCCAGCAGCTTAGTCCGCACGGGGGGCTCCTACAATGAGCAGTTCTTC.

The rearrangement joins TRBV5-6 to TRBJ1-1; D ambiguous. Germline values: CDR1 SGHDT, CDR2 YYEEEE. Trimming took 0 bases from V and 2 from J, leaving 8 bases between them. The CDR3 totals 14 residues. CDR3 sequence (DNA): TGTGCCAGCAGCTTGGCTAACAGAAACACTGAAGCTTTCTTT. Amino acids: CASSLANRNTEAFF.

This clone was found a few times. This chain uses TRBV5-1 with TRBJ2-3, with D possibly matching TRBD2 (5 bases). Trimming stripped 1 base from V and 0 bases from J, with 12 bases between. This CDR3 has 16 residues. Germline V gene lookup returns CDR1 SGHRS and CDR2 YFSETQ. The CDR3 loop is CASSLYPAVSTDTQYF. In DNA form, the CDR3 reads TGCGCCAGCAGCTTGTATCCAGCGGTTAGCACAGATACGCAGTATTTT.

This clone showed up just a few times. The chain employs TRBV28 and TRBJ2-3; tentative D call: TRBD1 (6 bases). The CDR3 totals 14 residues. Germline CDR1 MDHEN, CDR2 SYDVKM. The ends were cut back, 5 bases at V and 6 bases at J, with 15 bases in the middle. CDR3 in amino acids: CASSLEGGTDTQYF. In DNA form, the CDR3 reads TGTGCCAGCAGTCTCGAAGGGGGTACGGATACGCAGTATTTT.

J is TRBJ2-7 and V is TRBV10-2; maybe TRBD1 (6 bases). Trimming removed 8 bases at V and 6 bases at J, with 23 bases between. CDR1 is WSHSY and CDR2 is SAAADI in the germline V gene. The CDR3 sequence is 15 residues long. Written as DNA, the CDR3 is TGCGCCAGCGGACGCCCCGGGACACTCGAAGGCGAGCAGTACGTC. This codes for CASGRPGTLEGEQYV.

The chain is built from TRBV7-2 and TRBJ1-2; 7 bases align to TRBD1. Germline lookup yields CDR1 SGHTA and CDR2 FQGNSA. This CDR3 spans 15 amino acids. Germline trimming cut 1 base from V and 7 bases from J; bases unmatched to any gene: 9. The CDR3 loop is CASSLGDRAEGGYTF. CDR3 nucleotides: TGTGCCAGCAGCTTAGGCGACAGGGCAGAGGGTGGCTACACCTTC.

This clone has just a few counts. The chain carries TRBV6-1 and TRBJ2-2, with D maybe TRBD2 (5 bases). Germline values: CDR1 MNHNS, CDR2 SASEGT. The CDR3 covers 16 residues. Deletions cut 0 bases from V and 8 bases from J, with 16 bases between. The CDR3 loop is CASSEAIFSASGELFF. The CDR3 DNA sequence: TGTGCCAGCAGTGAAGCTATTTTTAGCGCCTCAGGGGAGCTGTTTTTT.

This clone turned up a few times. V usage is TRBV23-1 and J usage is TRBJ2-2; D possibly corresponds to TRBD1 (6 bases). TRBV23-1 is given ORF status, its function remaining uncertain. The CDR3 is made up of 13 amino acids. V lost 5 bases, J lost 4 bases, and 8 bases lay in between. The CDR3 spells CASSIRGTGELFF. For the CDR3, the DNA is TGCGCCAGCAGTATCAGGGGCACCGGGGAGCTGTTTTTT.

The V and J genes are TRBV28 and TRBJ1-2, with 12 bases lining up with TRBD1. Per the germline V gene, CDR1 is MDHEN and CDR2 is SYDVKM. The CDR3 sequence is 18 residues long. J lost 2 bases, V lost 5 bases, and 12 bases had no gene match. CDR3 loop: CASSPPVGQGAHNYGYTF. Here the CDR3 DNA reads TGTGCCAGCAGTCCCCCCGTGGGACAGGGGGCGCACAACTATGGCTACACCTTC.

This rearrangement joins TRBV27 to TRBJ1-1; D remains unclear. From germline, CDR1 is MNHEY and CDR2 SMNVEV (reference sequence). V was pared by 2 bases and J by 7 bases, with 14 bases between. This CDR3 is built from 14 residues. DNA for the CDR3: TGTGCCAGCAGTTTACGCCCCGGCGGCTTTGAAGCTTTCTTT. Residues: CASSLRPGGFEAFF.

This clone was picked up one time. This chain connects TRBV9 to TRBJ2-5; 8 bases map to TRBD2. The V gene's germline CDR1 is SGDLS and CDR2 YYNGEE. The V gene end was trimmed by 4 bases and the J gene end by 1 base; junction bases not matched to a gene: 3. The CDR3 totals 14 residues. The CDR3 region has the DNA TGTGCCAGCAGCAAAGCGGGAGCCCAAGAGACCCAGTACTTC. It translates to CASSKAGAQETQYF.

The CDR3 coding sequence is TGTGCCAGCAGGGGAGGGCCCACAGATACGCAGTATTTT. Residues: CASRGGPTDTQYF. V is TRBV28 and J is TRBJ2-3; 7 positions agree with TRBD2. Germline V lookup: CDR1 MDHEN, CDR2 SYDVKM. V shed 6 bases and J 2 bases; nucleotides not matched to a gene: 2. This CDR3 is built from 13 residues.

The chain recombines TRBV6-1 with TRBJ1-1; D gene uncertain. Looked up from germline, CDR1 is MNHNS and CDR2 is SASEGT. The CDR3 length is 17 residues. V dropped 2 bases and J dropped 6 bases, with 22 bases sitting between them. The CDR3 loop is CASSEYWSFGGRAEAFF. The CDR3 DNA is TGTGCCAGCAGTGAATATTGGTCATTTGGAGGTAGGGCTGAAGCTTTCTTT.

This chain joins TRBV5-1 and TRBJ2-5; D is unclear. This CDR3 comprises 13 residues. Germline values: CDR1 SGHRS, CDR2 YFSETQ. Deletions cut 0 bases from V and 3 bases from J, with 6 bases between. The CDR3 nucleotides are TGCGCCAGCAGCTTGGGGTCAGAAGAGACCCAGTACTTC. It codes for CASSLGSEETQYF.